This T cell receptor (beta chain) stems from a study of cytomegalovirus exposure and HLA in healthy donors. General study findings and limits: Links to common viral pathogens appeared, in a later analysis, for several of the most significant clusters. Sequencing likely caused a cluster of highly shared sequence variants. Later work showed greater clonal expansion in HLA-associated TCR beta chains than in equally common others.

The V gene's germline CDR1 is SGHRS and CDR2 YFSETQ. The CDR3 totals 16 residues. Deletions cut 0 bases from V and 5 bases from J, with 18 bases between. As for this clone: The antigen remains unidentified.

PCR used 60 Vbeta primers and 13 Jbeta primers. Generated by immunoSEQ multiplex PCR, the TCRdb table keeps only in-frame clones and is missing some. The sample has some 150,000 clones, 80% to 90% seen once. The receptor comes from a man aged 45-60 years in good health and CMV-seropositive. The sequenced material came from PBMCs. The chain combines TRBV5-1 with TRBJ2-7; tentatively, D is TRBD2 (6 bases). CDR3 region: CASSLAGGQWPDEQYF. The CDR3 coding sequence is TGCGCCAGCAGCTTGGCCGGAGGGCAGTGGCCCGACGAGCAGTACTTC.